The 21 T cell receptor beta chains below all came from one sample that was sequenced in a study of blood T cells in healthy people across ages. The second PCR ran about 7 to 12 cycles with a sample-barcoded 5' primer and J-beta primers. Via MiXCR, TCRdb re-called the 5' RACE reads, giving one row per CDR3 protein. The table lists about 830,000 distinct CDR3 sequences, roughly 64% of them singletons, with about 20% in the top ten. The sample was blood. The receptor source for this set is a man younger than 40 in good health.

This sequence joins TRBV7-2 and TRBJ2-7; weak D call: TRBD2 (7 bases). The germline V gene has CDR1 SGHTA and CDR2 FQGNSA. The CDR3 is 15 residues long. V dropped 1 base and J dropped 3 bases, with 13 bases sitting between them. CDR3 nucleotide sequence: TGTGCCAGCAGCTTAGTGGGGGGGGCCTTCTACGAGCAGTACTTC. This translates into CASSLVGGAFYEQYF.

The chain combines TRBV4-3 with TRBJ2-3; 11 positions agree with TRBD1. Germline V gene data show CDR1 as LGHNA and CDR2 as YSLEER. V shed 0 bases, J shed 4 bases, and the junction held 9 bases outside the gene matches. The CDR3 loop spans 18 amino acids. CDR3 amino acids: CASSQDHLGQGGADTQYF. The CDR3 region has the DNA TGCGCCAGCAGCCAAGATCATTTGGGACAGGGGGGAGCAGATACGCAGTATTTT.

Here the CDR3 DNA reads TGTGCCAGCAGCTCGATAAGGGGTCAGCCCCAGCATTTT. Its translation is CASSSIRGQPQHF. The rearrangement uses TRBV7-2 and TRBJ1-5; a possible D gene is TRBD1 (5 bases). V lost 4 bases, J lost 6 bases, and 10 bases lay in between. This CDR3 region has 13 residues. CDR1 and CDR2 (germline): SGHTA, FQGNSA. Filled out from reference TRBV7-2 and TRBJ1-5, the complete variable domain reads GAGVSQSPSNKVTEKGKDVELRCDPISGHTALYWYRQSLGQGLEFLIYFQGNSAPDKSGLPSDRFSAERTGGSVSTLTIQRTQQEDSAVYLCASSSIRGQPQHFGDGTRLSIL.

The chain recombines TRBV3-1 with TRBJ2-1, with D maybe TRBD1 (6 bases). The germline V and J ends were trimmed by 2 bases and 12 bases, with 14 bases remaining between them. The CDR3 runs to 13 residues. The germline gives CDR1 LGHDT, CDR2 YNNKEL (reference sequence). The CDR3 region is CASSQSNRAGQFF. In DNA, the CDR3 is TGTGCCAGCAGCCAAAGCAACAGGGCGGGGCAGTTCTTC.

Details on this clonotype: One end of the junction is discordant with germline, which a read error may explain. J is TRBJ2-7 and V is TRBV12-3 or TRBV12-4; D call uncertain. The CDR3 runs to 13 residues. This CDR3 is CASSLAPVNIQYF. The DNA of the CDR3 is TGTGCCAGCAGTTTAGCGCCGGTAAACATTCAGTACTTT.

In its sample, this clonotype was seen a few times. The CDR3 spells CASSQGRQLHNNEQFF. Here the CDR3 DNA reads TGCGCCAGCAGCCAAGGGCGACAGTTACATAACAATGAGCAGTTCTTC. This rearrangement joins TRBV4-3 to TRBJ2-1; maybe TRBD1 (5 bases). Germline CDR1 is LGHNA and CDR2 is YSLEER. V was pared by 1 base and J by 5 bases, with 15 bases between. This CDR3 contains 16 residues.

The chain carries TRBV29-1 and TRBJ1-2; a weak D match, TRBD1 (6 bases). The CDR3 is 12 amino acids. V dropped 4 bases and J dropped 4 bases, with 10 bases sitting between them. Germline assignment: CDR1 SQVTM and CDR2 ANQGSEA. CDR3 bases: TGCAGCGTTGTGCAGGGGACCTATGGCTACACCTTC. As protein: CSVVQGTYGYTF.

The J gene is TRBJ1-4, the V gene TRBV2; 7 bases map to TRBD1. J lost 4 bases, V lost 6 bases, and 17 bases had no gene match. The germline V gene encodes CDR1 SNHLY and CDR2 FYNNEI. The CDR3 length is 18 residues. The CDR3 here is CASSESGTVLHGNEKLFF. CDR3 DNA sequence: TGTGCCAGCAGCGAATCCGGGACAGTCCTCCACGGTAATGAAAAACTGTTTTTT.

The gene calls are TRBV12-3 or TRBV12-4 and TRBJ2-2, with D unclear. Trimming removed 5 bases from V and 7 bases from J, with 5 bases in between. There are 11 residues in the CDR3. CDR3 bases: TGTGCCAGCAGTCCGGGCGGGGAGCTGTTTTTT. It encodes CASSPGGELFF.

The gene calls are TRBV7-2 and TRBJ2-7; maybe TRBD1 (6 bases). Trimming cost V 6 bases and J 2 bases, with 14 bases left between them. This CDR3 is built from 14 residues. Germline V gene data show CDR1 as SGHTA and CDR2 as FQGNSA. CDR3 DNA sequence: TGTGCCAGCAGGCCTCGGACAGACCCCTACGAGCAGTACTTC. Its translation: CASRPRTDPYEQYF.

The chain joins TRBV29-1 to TRBJ1-4; TRBD1 is a possible D gene (5 bases). This CDR3 region has 12 residues. Germline values: CDR1 SQVTM, CDR2 ANQGSEA. With 2 bases removed from V and 15 bases from J, the gap between germline ends came to 16 bases. The DNA of the CDR3 is TGCAGCGTTGAATACAGGCCCGAACAAATGTTTTTT. Translated: CSVEYRPEQMFF. Full variable domain (rest looked up from reference TRBV29-1 and TRBJ1-4): SAVISQKPSRDICQRGTSLTIQCQVDSQVTMMFWYRQQPGQSLTLIATANQGSEATYESGFVIDKFPISRPNLTFSTLTVSNMSPEDSSIYLCSVEYRPEQMFFGSGTQLSVL.

This sequence joins TRBV20-1 and TRBJ1-6; TRBD1 might be the D (6 bases). CDR1 DFQATT and CDR2 SNEGSKA come from the germline V gene (reference sequence). V was pared by 1 base and J by 3 bases, with 10 bases between. The CDR3 is 15 residues long. CDR3 coding DNA: TGCAGTGCTAGAGGCCTGACAGGCTATAATTCACCCCTCCACTTT. Protein sequence: CSARGLTGYNSPLHF.

There are a few counts of this clonotype. The chain employs TRBV20-1 and TRBJ2-7; 7 nucleotides align to TRBD1. The CDR3 length is 13 residues. CDR1 and CDR2 from the germline V gene are DFQATT and SNEGSKA (reference sequence). Trimming took 4 bases from V and 4 from J; bases not matched to a gene: 7. CDR3 DNA: TGCAGTGCTACCCGGGACAGATATTACGAGCAGTACTTC. Residues: CSATRDRYYEQYF.

The chain links TRBV23-1 to TRBJ2-7; D remains ambiguous. TRBV23-1 is given ORF status, its function remaining uncertain. The CDR3 runs 13 residues. V lost 7 bases to trimming and J lost 3 bases, with 13 bases between them. Here the CDR3 reads CASTRAKNYEQYF. Here the CDR3 DNA reads TGCGCCAGCACCCGGGCCAAAAACTACGAGCAGTACTTC.

In its sample, this clonotype was seen a few times. The chain links TRBV6-2 or TRBV6-3 to TRBJ2-1, with 7 bases fitting TRBD2. The CDR3 runs to 17 residues. The V segment lost 4 bases and the J segment 8 bases; nucleotides outside the gene matches: 17. From germline, CDR1 is MNHEY and CDR2 SVGEGT. The CDR3 here is CASSFLARELRNDEQFF. CDR3 nucleotide sequence: TGTGCCAGCAGTTTCTTGGCGCGGGAGCTGCGGAATGATGAGCAGTTCTTC.

The rearrangement links TRBV14 to TRBJ2-7; TRBD2 matches at 9 bases. TRBJ2-5 explains the end of the DNA better; the J call may be wrong. This CDR3 contains 16 residues. Germline lookup yields CDR1 SGHDN and CDR2 FVKESK. CDR3: CASSQDRIAGVWTQYF. CDR3 coding DNA: TGTGCCAGCAGCCAAGATCGGATAGCGGGGGTATGGACCCAGTACTTC.

In regard to this clonotype: The germline gene is not matched at one end of the junction; a read error may be the cause. The chain recombines TRBV12-3 or TRBV12-4 with TRBJ2-1; 12 bases are shared with TRBD2. The CDR3 has 17 residues. In DNA, the CDR3 is TGTACCAGCAGTCCCAAACTAGCGGGGGGTGTCTACAATGAGCAGTTCTTC. Translating it yields CTSSPKLAGGVYNEQFF.

This clonotype was recorded many times. J is TRBJ2-1 and V is TRBV4-2, with unresolved D. CDR1 and CDR2 (germline): LGHNA, YNFKEQ. CDR3 length: 16 residues. V lost 0 bases and J lost 6, with 15 bases in between. CDR3 in amino acids: CASSQDLTGALNEQFF. The CDR3, as DNA: TGTGCCAGCAGCCAAGATCTGACCGGAGCCCTCAATGAGCAGTTCTTC.

This clonotype was found a few times. The chain carries TRBV3-1 and TRBJ1-5, with D hard to call. Trimming took 0 bases from V and 0 from J, leaving 9 bases between them. Germline-derived CDR1 and CDR2 are LGHDT and YNNKEL (reference sequence). This CDR3 spans 16 amino acids. CDR3 nucleotides: TGTGCCAGCAGCCAAGACCACGGGTATAGCAATCAGCCCCAGCATTTT. Residues: CASSQDHGYSNQPQHF.

The CDR3 coding sequence is TGTGCCAGCAGTGTACAGGGGGGAGGAGAGACCCAGTACTTC. Amino acids: CASSVQGGGETQYF. The chain links TRBV25-1 to TRBJ2-7; 8 bases agree with TRBD1. With the DNA end fitting TRBJ2-5 better, the J assignment may be wrong. The CDR3 consists of 14 residues. Looked up from germline, CDR1 is MGHDK and CDR2 is SYGVNS.

Only a few counts were recorded for this clonotype. The chain joins TRBV5-1 to TRBJ2-4; D gene unclear. The DNA matches TRBJ2-7 better at its end, which makes the J call doubtful. This CDR3 has 13 residues. Per germline, CDR1 SGHRS and CDR2 YFSETQ. Here the CDR3 DNA reads TGCGCCAGCAGCTTGGGGCAGTTCGACGAGCAGTACTTC. Its protein product is CASSLGQFDEQYF.